This T cell receptor (beta chain) was retrieved from a study of control samples from healthy donors and cancer patients. The CDR3 is 13 residues long. With 7 bases removed from V and 0 bases from J, the gap between germline ends came to 9 bases. Germline V gene data show CDR1 as MDHEN and CDR2 as SYDVKM. Clones were sequenced by immunoSEQ multiplex PCR, and TCRdb holds only the in-frame ones, with some missing. The repertoire consists of around 48,000 clones, with over 90% occurring once and the leading ten covering about a quarter. The rearrangement links TRBV28 to TRBJ1-2; no reliable D call. The sample was PBMCs. The TCR sequence derives from a woman between 45 and 60 years old with head and neck cancer. The CDR3 DNA is TGTGCCAGCACTCCGACGTCTAACTATGGCTACACCTTC. Protein product: CASTPTSNYGYTF.